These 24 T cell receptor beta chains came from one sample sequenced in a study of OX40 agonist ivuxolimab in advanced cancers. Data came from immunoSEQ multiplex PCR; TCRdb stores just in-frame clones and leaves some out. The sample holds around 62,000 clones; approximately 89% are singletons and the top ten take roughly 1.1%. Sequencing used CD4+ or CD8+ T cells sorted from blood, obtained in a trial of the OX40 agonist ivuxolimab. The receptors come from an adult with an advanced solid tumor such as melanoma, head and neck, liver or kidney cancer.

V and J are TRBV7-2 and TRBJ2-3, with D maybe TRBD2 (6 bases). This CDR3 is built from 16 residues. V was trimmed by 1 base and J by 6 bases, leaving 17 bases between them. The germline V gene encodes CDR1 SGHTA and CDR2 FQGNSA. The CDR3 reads CASSLGGLNNRDTQYF. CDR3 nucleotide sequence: TGTGCCAGCAGCTTAGGGGGACTCAACAATCGGGATACGCAGTATTTT. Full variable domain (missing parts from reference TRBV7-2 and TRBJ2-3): GAGVSQSPSNKVTEKGKDVELRCDPISGHTALYWYRQSLGQGLEFLIYFQGNSAPDKSGLPSDRFSAERTGGSVSTLTIQRTQQEDSAVYLCASSLGGLNNRDTQYFGPGTRLTVL.

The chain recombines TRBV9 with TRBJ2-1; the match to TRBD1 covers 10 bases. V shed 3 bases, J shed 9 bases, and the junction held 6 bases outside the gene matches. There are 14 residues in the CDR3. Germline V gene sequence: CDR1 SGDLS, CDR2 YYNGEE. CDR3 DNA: TGTGCCAGCAGCGCGGGACAGGGGCAGCGTGAGCAGTTCTTC. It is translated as CASSAGQGQREQFF.

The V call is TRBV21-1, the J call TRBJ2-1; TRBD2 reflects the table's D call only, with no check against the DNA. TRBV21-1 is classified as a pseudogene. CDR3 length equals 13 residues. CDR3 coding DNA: TGTGCCAGCGGAGGAGGGGATCACAATGAGCAGTTCTTC. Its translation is CASGGGDHNEQFF.

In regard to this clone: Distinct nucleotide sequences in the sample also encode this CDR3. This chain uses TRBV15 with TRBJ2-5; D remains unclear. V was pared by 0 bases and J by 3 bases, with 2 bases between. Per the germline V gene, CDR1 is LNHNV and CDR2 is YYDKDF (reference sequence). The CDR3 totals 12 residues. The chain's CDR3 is CATSRDEETQYF. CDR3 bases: TGTGCCACCAGCAGAGATGAAGAGACCCAGTACTTC.

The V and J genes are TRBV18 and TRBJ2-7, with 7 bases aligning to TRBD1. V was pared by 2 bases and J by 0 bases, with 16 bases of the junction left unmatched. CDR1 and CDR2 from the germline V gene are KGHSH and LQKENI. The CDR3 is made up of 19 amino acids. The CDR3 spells CASSPSLGSRDSSSYEQYF. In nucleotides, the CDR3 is TGTGCCAGCTCACCATCTCTCGGATCCCGGGACAGTAGCTCCTACGAGCAGTACTTC.

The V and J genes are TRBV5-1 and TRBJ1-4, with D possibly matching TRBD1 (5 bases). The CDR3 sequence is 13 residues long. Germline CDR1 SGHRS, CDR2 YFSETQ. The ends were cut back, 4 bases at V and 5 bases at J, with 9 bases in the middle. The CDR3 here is CASSGGRNEKLFF. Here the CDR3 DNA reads TGCGCCAGCAGCGGGGGACGGAATGAAAAACTGTTTTTT.

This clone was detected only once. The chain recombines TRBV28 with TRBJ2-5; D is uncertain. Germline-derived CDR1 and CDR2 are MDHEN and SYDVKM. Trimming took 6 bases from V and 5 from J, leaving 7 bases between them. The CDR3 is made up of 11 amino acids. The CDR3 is CASSLGETQYF. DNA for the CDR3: TGTGCCAGCAGCCTGGGGGAGACCCAGTACTTC.

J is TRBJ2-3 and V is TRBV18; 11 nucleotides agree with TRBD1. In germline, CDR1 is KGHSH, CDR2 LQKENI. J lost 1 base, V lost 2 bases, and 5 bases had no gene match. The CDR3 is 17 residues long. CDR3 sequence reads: CASSPTPGQGGTDTQYF. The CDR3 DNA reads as TGTGCCAGCTCACCAACTCCGGGACAGGGGGGCACAGATACGCAGTATTTT.

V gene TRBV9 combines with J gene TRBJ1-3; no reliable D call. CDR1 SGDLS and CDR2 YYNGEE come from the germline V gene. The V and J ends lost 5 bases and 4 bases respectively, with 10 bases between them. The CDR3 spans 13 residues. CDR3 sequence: CASSKGPGNTIYF. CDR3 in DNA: TGTGCCAGCAGTAAAGGTCCAGGAAACACCATATATTTT.

The CDR3 DNA sequence: TGCGCCAGCAGTGAGTCGAATCGGCAGTACTTC. The encoded protein is CASSESNRQYF. The chain links TRBV10-2 to TRBJ2-7, with unresolved D. Deletions cut 0 bases from V and 9 bases from J, with 6 bases between. Per germline, CDR1 WSHSY and CDR2 SAAADI. The CDR3 has 11 residues.

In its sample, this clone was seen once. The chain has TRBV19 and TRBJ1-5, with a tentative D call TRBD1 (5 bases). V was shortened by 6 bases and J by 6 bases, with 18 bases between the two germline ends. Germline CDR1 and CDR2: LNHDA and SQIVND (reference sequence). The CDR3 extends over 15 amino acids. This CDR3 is CASRNVAGGAQPQHF. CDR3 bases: TGTGCCAGTAGGAACGTGGCGGGAGGGGCTCAGCCCCAGCATTTT.

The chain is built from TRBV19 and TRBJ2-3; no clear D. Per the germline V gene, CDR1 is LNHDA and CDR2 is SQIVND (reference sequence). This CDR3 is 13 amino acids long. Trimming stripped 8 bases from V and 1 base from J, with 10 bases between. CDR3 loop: CASLPVGTDTQYF. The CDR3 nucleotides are TGTGCCAGTCTCCCGGTGGGCACAGATACGCAGTATTTT.

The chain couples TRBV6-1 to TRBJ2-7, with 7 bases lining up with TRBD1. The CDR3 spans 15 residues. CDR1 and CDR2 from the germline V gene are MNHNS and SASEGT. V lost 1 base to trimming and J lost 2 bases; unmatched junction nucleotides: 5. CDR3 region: CASSEDRGKTYEQYF. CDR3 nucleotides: TGTGCCAGCAGTGAAGACAGGGGAAAGACCTACGAGCAGTACTTC.

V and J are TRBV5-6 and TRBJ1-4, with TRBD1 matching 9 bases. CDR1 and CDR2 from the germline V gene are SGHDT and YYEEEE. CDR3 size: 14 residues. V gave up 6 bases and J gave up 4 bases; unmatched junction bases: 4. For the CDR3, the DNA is TGTGCCAGCAACAGACAGGGGGGTAATGAAAAACTGTTTTTT. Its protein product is CASNRQGGNEKLFF.

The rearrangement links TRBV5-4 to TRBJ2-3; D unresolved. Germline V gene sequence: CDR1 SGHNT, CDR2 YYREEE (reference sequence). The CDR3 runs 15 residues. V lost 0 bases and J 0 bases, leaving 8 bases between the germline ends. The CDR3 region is CASSLDYGSTDTQYF. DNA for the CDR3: TGTGCCAGCAGCTTGGACTACGGGAGCACAGATACGCAGTATTTT.

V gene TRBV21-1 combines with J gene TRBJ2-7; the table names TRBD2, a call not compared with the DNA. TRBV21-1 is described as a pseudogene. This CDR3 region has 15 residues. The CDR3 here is CASSKPDAVGDEQYF. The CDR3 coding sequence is TGTGCCAGCAGCAAACCCGACGCAGTCGGGGACGAGCAGTACTTC.

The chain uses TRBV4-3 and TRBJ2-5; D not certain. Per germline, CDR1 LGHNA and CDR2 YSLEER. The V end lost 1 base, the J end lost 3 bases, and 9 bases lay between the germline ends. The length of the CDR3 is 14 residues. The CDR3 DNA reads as TGCGCCAGCAGCCAAGTCTCGCGAGAAGAGACCCAGTACTTC. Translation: CASSQVSREETQYF.

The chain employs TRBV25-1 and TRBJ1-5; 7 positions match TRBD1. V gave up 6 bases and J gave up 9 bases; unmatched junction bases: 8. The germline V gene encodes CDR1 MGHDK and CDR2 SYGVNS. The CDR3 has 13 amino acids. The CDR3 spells CASRDRSSGPQHF. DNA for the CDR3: TGTGCCAGCAGGGACAGGTCCTCAGGGCCCCAGCATTTT.

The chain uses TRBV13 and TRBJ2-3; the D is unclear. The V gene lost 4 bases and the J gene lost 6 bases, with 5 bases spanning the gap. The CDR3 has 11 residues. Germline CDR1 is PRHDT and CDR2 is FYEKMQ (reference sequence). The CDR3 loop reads CASSSLDTQYF. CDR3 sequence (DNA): TGTGCCAGCAGCTCTCTGGATACGCAGTATTTT.

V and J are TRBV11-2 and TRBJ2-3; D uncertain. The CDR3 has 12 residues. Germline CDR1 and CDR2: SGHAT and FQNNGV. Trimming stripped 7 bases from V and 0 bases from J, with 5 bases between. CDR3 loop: CASTPSTDTQYF. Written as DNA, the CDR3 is TGTGCCAGCACCCCAAGCACAGATACGCAGTATTTT.

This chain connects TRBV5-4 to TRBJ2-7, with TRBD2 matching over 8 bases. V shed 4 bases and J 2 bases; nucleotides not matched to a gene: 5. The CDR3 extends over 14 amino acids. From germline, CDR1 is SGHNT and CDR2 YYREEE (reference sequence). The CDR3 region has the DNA TGTGCCAGCAGCCCCCGGCGGGAGGCCTACGAGCAGTACTTC. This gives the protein CASSPRREAYEQYF.

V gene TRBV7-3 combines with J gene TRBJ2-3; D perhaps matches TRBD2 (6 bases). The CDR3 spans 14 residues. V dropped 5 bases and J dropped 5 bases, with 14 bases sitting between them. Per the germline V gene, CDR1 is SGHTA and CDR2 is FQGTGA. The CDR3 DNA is TGTGCCAGCAGCGTTCTCGGGAGTGGAGATACGCAGTATTTT. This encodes CASSVLGSGDTQYF.

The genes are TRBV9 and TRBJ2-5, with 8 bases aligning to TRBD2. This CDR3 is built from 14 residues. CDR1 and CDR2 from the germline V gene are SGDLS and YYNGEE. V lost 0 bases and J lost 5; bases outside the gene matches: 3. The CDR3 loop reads CASSVEGGGETQYF. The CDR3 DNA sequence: TGTGCCAGCAGCGTAGAGGGCGGGGGGGAGACCCAGTACTTC.

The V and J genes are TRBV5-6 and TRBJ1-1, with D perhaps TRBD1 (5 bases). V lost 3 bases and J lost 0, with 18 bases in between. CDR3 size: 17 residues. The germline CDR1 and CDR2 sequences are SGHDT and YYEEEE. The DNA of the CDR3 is TGTGCCAGCAGCTGGGGCTGGACGGCCAGGTTGAACACTGAAGCTTTCTTT. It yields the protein CASSWGWTARLNTEAFF.